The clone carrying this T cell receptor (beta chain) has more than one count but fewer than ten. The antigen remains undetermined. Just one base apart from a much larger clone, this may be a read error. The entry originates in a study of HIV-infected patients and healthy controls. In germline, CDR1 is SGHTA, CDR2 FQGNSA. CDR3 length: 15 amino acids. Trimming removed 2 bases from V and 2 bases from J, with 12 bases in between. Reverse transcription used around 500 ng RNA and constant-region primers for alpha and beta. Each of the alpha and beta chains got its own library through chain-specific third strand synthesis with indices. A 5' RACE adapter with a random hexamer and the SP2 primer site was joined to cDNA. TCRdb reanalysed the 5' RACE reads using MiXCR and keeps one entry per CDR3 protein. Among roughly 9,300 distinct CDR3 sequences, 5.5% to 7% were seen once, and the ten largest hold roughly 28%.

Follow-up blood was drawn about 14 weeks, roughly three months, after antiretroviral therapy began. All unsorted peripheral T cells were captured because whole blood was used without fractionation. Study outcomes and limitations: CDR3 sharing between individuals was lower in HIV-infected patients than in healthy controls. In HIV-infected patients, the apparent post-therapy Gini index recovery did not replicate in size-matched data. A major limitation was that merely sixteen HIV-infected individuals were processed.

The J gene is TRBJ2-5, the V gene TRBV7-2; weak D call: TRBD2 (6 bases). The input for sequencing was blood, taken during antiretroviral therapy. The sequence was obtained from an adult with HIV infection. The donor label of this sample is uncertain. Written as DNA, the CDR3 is TGTGCCAGCAGCTTATCGACTAGTAGGCAAGAGACCCAGTACTTC. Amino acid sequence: CASSLSTSRQETQYF.